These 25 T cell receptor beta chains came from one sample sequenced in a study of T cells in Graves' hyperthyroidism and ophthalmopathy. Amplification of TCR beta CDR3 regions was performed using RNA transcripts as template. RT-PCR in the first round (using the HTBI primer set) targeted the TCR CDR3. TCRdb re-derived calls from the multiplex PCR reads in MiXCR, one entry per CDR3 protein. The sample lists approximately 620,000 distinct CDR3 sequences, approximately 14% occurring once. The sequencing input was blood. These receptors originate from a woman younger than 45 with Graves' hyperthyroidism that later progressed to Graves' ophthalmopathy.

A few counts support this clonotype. As DNA, the CDR3 is TGTGCCAGCAGTTTCCAGGGCCGGTACACTGAAGCTTTCTTT. This translates into CASSFQGRYTEAFF. V gene TRBV12-3 or TRBV12-4 combines with J gene TRBJ1-1, with D possibly being TRBD1 (5 bases). This CDR3 region has 14 residues. The V gene lost 3 bases and the J gene lost 3 bases, with 11 bases spanning the gap.

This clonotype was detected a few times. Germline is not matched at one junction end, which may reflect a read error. The CDR3 DNA reads as TGTGCCACCAGTGACACAACAGGGTTTCAAGAGACCCGGTACTTC. It is translated as CATSDTTGFQETRYF. The chain joins TRBV24-1 to TRBJ2-5; D is possibly TRBD1 (6 bases). Germline-derived CDR1 and CDR2 are KGHDR and SFDVKD. This CDR3 has 15 amino acids.

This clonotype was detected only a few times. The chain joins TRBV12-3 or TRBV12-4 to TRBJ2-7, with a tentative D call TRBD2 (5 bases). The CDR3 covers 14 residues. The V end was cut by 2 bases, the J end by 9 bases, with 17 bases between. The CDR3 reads CASSLTGSWEGQYF. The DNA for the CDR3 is TGTGCCAGCAGTTTAACGGGGAGCTGGGAAGGGCAGTACTTC.

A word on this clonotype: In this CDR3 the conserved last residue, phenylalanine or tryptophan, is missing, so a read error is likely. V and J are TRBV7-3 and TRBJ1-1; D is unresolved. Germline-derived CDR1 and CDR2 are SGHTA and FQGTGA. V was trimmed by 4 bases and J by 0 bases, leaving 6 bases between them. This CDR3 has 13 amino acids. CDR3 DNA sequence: TGTGCCAGCAGCTACGGAGTGAACACTGAAGCTTTCTTG. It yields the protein CASSYGVNTEAFL.

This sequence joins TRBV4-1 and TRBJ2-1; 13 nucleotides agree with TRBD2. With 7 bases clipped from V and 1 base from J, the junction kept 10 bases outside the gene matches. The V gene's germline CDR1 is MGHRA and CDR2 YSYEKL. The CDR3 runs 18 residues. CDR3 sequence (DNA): TGCGCCAGCACCTCTACTAGCGGGAGGGGGGGGTCCTACAATGAGCAGTTCTTC. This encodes CASTSTSGRGGSYNEQFF.

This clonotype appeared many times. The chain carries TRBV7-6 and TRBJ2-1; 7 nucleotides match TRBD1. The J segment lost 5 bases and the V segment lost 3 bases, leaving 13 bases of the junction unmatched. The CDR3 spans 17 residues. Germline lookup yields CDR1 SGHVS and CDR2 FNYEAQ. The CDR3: CASSFRPRDRLDNEQFF. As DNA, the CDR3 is TGTGCCAGCAGCTTTAGACCTAGGGACAGATTGGACAATGAGCAGTTCTTC.

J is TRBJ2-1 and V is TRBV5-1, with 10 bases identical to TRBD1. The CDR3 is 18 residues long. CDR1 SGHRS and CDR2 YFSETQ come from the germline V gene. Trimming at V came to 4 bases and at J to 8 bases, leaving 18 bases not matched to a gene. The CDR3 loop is CASSGPGTGDDFFYEQFF. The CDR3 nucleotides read TGCGCCAGCAGCGGCCCCGGGACAGGGGATGACTTTTTTTATGAGCAGTTCTTC.

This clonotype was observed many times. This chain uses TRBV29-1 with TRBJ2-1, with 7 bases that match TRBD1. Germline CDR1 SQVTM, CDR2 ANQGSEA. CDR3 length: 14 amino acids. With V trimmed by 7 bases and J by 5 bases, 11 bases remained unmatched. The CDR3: CSAFGTAYHNEQFF. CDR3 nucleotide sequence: TGCAGCGCCTTCGGGACAGCTTACCACAATGAGCAGTTCTTC.

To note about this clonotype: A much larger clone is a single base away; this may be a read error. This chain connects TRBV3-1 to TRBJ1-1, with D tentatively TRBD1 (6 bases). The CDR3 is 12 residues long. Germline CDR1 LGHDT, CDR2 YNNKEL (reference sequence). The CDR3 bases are TGTGCCAGCAGCCAGTTGACAGGTGAAGTTTTCTTT. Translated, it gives CASSQLTGEVFF.

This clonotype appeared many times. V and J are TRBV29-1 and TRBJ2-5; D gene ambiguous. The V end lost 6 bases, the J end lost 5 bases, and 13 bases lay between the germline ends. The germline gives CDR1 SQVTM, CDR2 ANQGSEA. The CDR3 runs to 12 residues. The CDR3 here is CSVDSRVETQYF. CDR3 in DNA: TGCAGCGTCGATTCAAGGGTGGAGACCCAGTACTTC.

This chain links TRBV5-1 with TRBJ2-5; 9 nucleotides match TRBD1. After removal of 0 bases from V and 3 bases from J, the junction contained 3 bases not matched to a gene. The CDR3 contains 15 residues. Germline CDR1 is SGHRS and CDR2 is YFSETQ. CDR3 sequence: CASSLVGQGKETQYF. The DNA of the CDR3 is TGCGCCAGCAGCTTGGTAGGACAGGGGAAAGAGACCCAGTACTTC.

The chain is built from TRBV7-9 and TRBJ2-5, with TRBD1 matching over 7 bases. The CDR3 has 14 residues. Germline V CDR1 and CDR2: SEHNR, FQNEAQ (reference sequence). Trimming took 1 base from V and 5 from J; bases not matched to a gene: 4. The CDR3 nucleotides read TGTGCCAGCAGCTTAGAGGCCAGGGGGGAGACCCAGTACTTC. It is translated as CASSLEARGETQYF.

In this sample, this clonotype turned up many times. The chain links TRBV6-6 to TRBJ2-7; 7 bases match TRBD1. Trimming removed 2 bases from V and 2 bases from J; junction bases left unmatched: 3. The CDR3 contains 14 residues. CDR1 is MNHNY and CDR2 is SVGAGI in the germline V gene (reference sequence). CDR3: CASSYRDRAYEQYF. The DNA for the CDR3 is TGTGCCAGCAGTTACCGGGACAGAGCCTACGAGCAGTACTTC.

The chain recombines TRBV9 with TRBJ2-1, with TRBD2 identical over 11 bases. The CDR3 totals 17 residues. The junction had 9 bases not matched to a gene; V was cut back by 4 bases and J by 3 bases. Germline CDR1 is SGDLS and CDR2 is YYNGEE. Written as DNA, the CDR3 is TGTGCCAGCAGCCCCCCCGGGACTAGCGGTTTCTACAATGAGCAGTTCTTC. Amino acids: CASSPPGTSGFYNEQFF.

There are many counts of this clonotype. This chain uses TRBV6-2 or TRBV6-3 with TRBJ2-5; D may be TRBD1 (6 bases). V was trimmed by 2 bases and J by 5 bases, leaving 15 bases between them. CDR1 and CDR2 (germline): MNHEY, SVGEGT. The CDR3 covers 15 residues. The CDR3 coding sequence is TGTGCCAGCAGTTACCCCCCCGCAGGGGAGGAGACCCAGTACTTC. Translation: CASSYPPAGEETQYF.

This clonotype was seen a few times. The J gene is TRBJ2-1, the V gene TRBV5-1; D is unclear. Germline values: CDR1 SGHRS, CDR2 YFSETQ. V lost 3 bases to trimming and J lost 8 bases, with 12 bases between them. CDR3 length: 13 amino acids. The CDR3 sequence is CASSSNPRDEQFF. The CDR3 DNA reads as TGCGCCAGCAGCTCTAACCCCCGGGATGAGCAGTTCTTC.

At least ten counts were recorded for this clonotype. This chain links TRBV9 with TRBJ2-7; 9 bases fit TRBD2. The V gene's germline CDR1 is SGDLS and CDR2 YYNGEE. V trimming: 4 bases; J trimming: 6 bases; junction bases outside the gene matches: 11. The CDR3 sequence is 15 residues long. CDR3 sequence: CASSPTPSGTGEQYF. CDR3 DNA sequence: TGTGCCAGCAGCCCCACCCCTAGCGGGACTGGCGAGCAGTACTTC.

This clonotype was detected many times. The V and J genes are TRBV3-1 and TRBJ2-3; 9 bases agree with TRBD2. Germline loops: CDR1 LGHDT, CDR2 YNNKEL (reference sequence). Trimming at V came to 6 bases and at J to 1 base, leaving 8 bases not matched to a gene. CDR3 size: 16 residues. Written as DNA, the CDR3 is TGTGCCAGCAGGTACAGTAGCGGGAGTGGCACAGATACGCAGTATTTT. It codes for CASRYSSGSGTDTQYF.

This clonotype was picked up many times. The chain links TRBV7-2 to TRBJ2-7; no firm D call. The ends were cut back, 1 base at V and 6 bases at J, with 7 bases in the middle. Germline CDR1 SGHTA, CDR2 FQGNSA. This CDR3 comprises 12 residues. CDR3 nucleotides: TGTGCCAGCAGCTTAGGGAACGGCGAGCAGTACTTC. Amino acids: CASSLGNGEQYF.

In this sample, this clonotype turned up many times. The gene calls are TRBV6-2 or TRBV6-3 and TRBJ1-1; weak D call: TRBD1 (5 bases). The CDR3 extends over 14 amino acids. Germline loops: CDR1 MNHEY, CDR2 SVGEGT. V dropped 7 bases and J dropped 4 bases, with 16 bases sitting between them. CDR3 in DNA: TGTGCCAGCACCAACGTCTTGGGGGGCACTGAAGCTTTCTTT. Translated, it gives CASTNVLGGTEAFF.

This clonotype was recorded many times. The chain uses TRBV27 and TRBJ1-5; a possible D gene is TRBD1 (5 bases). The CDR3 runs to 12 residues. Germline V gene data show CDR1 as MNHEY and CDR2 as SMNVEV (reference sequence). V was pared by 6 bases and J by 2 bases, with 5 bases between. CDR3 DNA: TGTGCCAGCAGGACAGGCAATCAGCCCCAGCATTTT. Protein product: CASRTGNQPQHF.

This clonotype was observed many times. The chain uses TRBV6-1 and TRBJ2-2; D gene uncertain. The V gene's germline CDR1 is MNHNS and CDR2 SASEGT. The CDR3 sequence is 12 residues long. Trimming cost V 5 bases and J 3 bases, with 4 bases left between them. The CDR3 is CASSRHTGELFF. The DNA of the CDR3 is TGTGCCAGCAGTCGGCACACCGGGGAGCTGTTTTTT.

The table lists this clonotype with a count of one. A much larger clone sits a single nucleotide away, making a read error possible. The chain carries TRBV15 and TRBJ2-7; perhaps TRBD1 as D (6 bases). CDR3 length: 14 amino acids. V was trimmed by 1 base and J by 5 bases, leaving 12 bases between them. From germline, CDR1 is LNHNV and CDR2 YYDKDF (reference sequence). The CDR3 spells CATSRGQVINEQYF. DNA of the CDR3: TGTGCCACCAGCAGAGGACAGGTGATCAACGAGCAGTACTTC.

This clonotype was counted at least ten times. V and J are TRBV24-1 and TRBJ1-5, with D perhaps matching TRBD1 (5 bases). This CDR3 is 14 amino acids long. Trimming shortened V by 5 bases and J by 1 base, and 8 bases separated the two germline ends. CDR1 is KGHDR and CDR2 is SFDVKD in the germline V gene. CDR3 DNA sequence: TGTGCCACCAGTGCAGGGCAGAGCAATCAGCCCCAGCATTTT. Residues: CATSAGQSNQPQHF.

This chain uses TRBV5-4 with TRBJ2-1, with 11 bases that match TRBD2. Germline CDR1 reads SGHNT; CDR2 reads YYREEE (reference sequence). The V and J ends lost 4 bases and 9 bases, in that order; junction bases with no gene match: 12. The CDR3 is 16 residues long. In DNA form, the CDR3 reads TGTGCCAGCAGCAACCTAGCGGGAGGTTCGCAGGGTGAGCAGTTCTTC. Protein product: CASSNLAGGSQGEQFF.